The rows below give T cell receptor beta chains drawn from one sample of a study of neoadjuvant anti-PD-1 for oral cavity cancer. The method was immunoSEQ multiplex PCR; TCRdb's version includes in-frame clones alone and lacks a portion of them. The table includes approximately 23,000 clones, 40% to 45% detected once. The sample was tumor tissue, taken after nivolumab (anti-PD-1) treatment. The receptor set was obtained from a person between 40 and 85 years old with oral cavity squamous cell carcinoma. Both conserved end residues are part of each CDR3. Each record gives: V gene, J gene, CDR3 protein.

TRBV7-9,TRBJ2-1,CASSFRTSGGKRNEQFF
TRBV4-1,TRBJ1-2,CASSQRDGDYGYTF
TRBV5-1,TRBJ2-5,CASKEGATNQETQYF
TRBV5-4,TRBJ1-6,CASSLDRGNSPLHF
TRBV28,TRBJ2-3,CASSLILRGGTDTQYF
TRBV21-1,TRBJ1-6,CASSKRGRNSPLHF
TRBV4-3,TRBJ1-5,CASSRDSQGDQPQHF
TRBV20-1,TRBJ1-2,CSASVDYGYTF
TRBV10-3,TRBJ2-5,CAISDYQETQYF
TRBV6-1,TRBJ1-2,CASRGQLSYGYTF
TRBV5-1,TRBJ2-1,CASSSSPDSDEQFF